These T cell receptor beta chains were read from a single sample in a study of CD8 T cells in ankylosing spondylitis. TCRdb itself ran the 5' RACE reads through MiXCR, one entry per CDR3 protein. The sample yields 210,000 or so distinct CDR3 sequences, around 8% seen once. The sample was blood, either unsorted or a sorted T cell fraction (not recorded which). All receptors come from a female donor with ankylosing spondylitis or in good health (not recorded which). The CDR3 runs from the conserved cysteine through the conserved F or W. The D gene is left open where the match is weak. Rows may omit the clone size; those that give it use once, few, many or a size class.

J gene: TRBJ2-1; V gene: TRBV3-1; clone size: few; D gene: TRBD2; CDR3 protein: CASTQEAGGLFSNEQFF; CDR3 DNA: TGTGCCAGCACCCAAGAAGCGGGAGGTCTCTTTTCGAATGAGCAGTTCTTC
J gene: TRBJ2-3; V gene: TRBV7-8; clone size: many; D gene: -; CDR3 protein: CASSFLSRLYTDTQYF; CDR3 DNA: TGTGCCAGCAGCTTCTTGTCTCGACTTTACACAGATACGCAGTATTTT
J gene: TRBJ1-2; V gene: TRBV20-1; clone size: many; D gene: TRBD1; CDR3 protein: CSAREGQGMDGYTF; CDR3 DNA: TGCAGTGCTAGGGAGGGACAGGGTATGGATGGCTACACCTTC
J gene: TRBJ2-3; V gene: TRBV11-2; clone size: few; D gene: TRBD2; CDR3 protein: CASSSRLAGIITDTQYF; CDR3 DNA: TGTGCCAGCAGCTCTAGACTAGCGGGAATTATCACAGATACGCAGTATTTT
J gene: TRBJ1-1; V gene: TRBV12-3/TRBV12-4; clone size: many; D gene: TRBD1; CDR3 protein: CASSPQLGDRNTEAFF; CDR3 DNA: TGTGCCAGCAGTCCGCAACTGGGGGACAGAAACACTGAAGCTTTCTTT
J gene: TRBJ2-3; V gene: TRBV7-9; clone size: -; D gene: TRBD2; CDR3 protein: CASSPWTSGRGDTQYF; CDR3 DNA: TGTGCCAGCAGCCCCTGGACTAGCGGGCGGGGAGATACGCAGTATTTT
J gene: TRBJ2-1; V gene: TRBV20-1; clone size: many; D gene: -; CDR3 protein: CSASRRSNEQFF; CDR3 DNA: TGCAGTGCTAGTCGTAGGAGCAATGAGCAGTTCTTC
J gene: TRBJ1-1; V gene: TRBV30; clone size: many; D gene: -; CDR3 protein: CAWSTEYTEAFF; CDR3 DNA: TGTGCCTGGAGTACGGAATACACTGAAGCTTTCTTT
J gene: TRBJ2-7; V gene: TRBV20-1; clone size: many; D gene: -; CDR3 protein: CSAGNRDRYEQYF; CDR3 DNA: TGCAGTGCCGGGAACCGGGACCGCTACGAGCAGTACTTC
J gene: TRBJ1-5; V gene: TRBV20-1; clone size: many; D gene: -; CDR3 protein: CSAPQGGTQHF; CDR3 DNA: TGCAGTGCTCCCCAGGGTGGGACCCAGCATTTT
J gene: TRBJ2-5; V gene: TRBV7-2; clone size: -; D gene: -; CDR3 protein: CASSLGLGEGETQYF; CDR3 DNA: TGTGCCAGCAGCTTGGGACTCGGGGAAGGGGAGACCCAGTACTTC
J gene: TRBJ1-1; V gene: TRBV30; clone size: many; D gene: TRBD1; CDR3 protein: CAWDEGQGVTEAFF; CDR3 DNA: TGTGCCTGGGACGAGGGACAGGGGGTCACTGAAGCTTTCTTT
J gene: TRBJ2-7; V gene: TRBV5-1; clone size: many; D gene: -; CDR3 protein: CASSLDWLAYEQYF; CDR3 DNA: TGCGCCAGCAGCTTGGACTGGCTGGCCTACGAGCAGTACTTC
J gene: TRBJ2-5; V gene: TRBV3-1; clone size: few; D gene: -; CDR3 protein: CASSQGTLQETQYF; CDR3 DNA: TGTGCCAGCAGCCAAGGTACCTTACAAGAGACCCAGTACTTC
J gene: TRBJ2-1; V gene: TRBV7-2; clone size: many; D gene: TRBD1; CDR3 protein: CASSLEGQDLNEQFF; CDR3 DNA: TGTGCCAGCAGCTTAGAAGGACAGGACCTGAATGAGCAGTTCTTC
J gene: TRBJ1-1; V gene: TRBV20-1; clone size: many; D gene: -; CDR3 protein: CSARGGLGTEAFF; CDR3 DNA: TGCAGTGCTAGAGGGGGGCTTGGCACTGAAGCTTTCTTT
J gene: TRBJ1-3; V gene: TRBV20-1; clone size: few; D gene: -; CDR3 protein: CSASGDLGLDTIYF; CDR3 DNA: TGCAGTGCTAGCGGGGACCTCGGATTGGACACCATATATTTT
J gene: TRBJ2-7; V gene: TRBV9; clone size: many; D gene: -; CDR3 protein: CASSVGASSYEQYF; CDR3 DNA: TGTGCCAGCAGCGTAGGAGCTAGCTCCTACGAGCAGTACTTC
J gene: TRBJ2-5; V gene: TRBV7-2; clone size: few; D gene: -; CDR3 protein: CASSSLARVETQYF; CDR3 DNA: TGTGCCAGCAGCTCTCTAGCGAGGGTGGAGACCCAGTACTTC
J gene: TRBJ1-5; V gene: TRBV5-8; clone size: many; D gene: TRBD1; CDR3 protein: CASSTGTVSNQPQHF; CDR3 DNA: TGTGCCAGCAGCACCGGGACAGTTAGCAATCAGCCCCAGCATTTT
J gene: TRBJ2-7; V gene: TRBV4-3; clone size: many; D gene: -; CDR3 protein: CASSQVYGSYEQYF; CDR3 DNA: TGCGCCAGCAGCCAAGTTTACGGGAGCTACGAGCAGTACTTC
J gene: TRBJ2-7; V gene: TRBV2; clone size: many; D gene: -; CDR3 protein: CASSEYRGGRYF; CDR3 DNA: TGTGCCAGCAGTGAATATAGGGGAGGTCGGTACTTC
J gene: TRBJ2-5; V gene: TRBV12-3/TRBV12-4; clone size: many; D gene: -; CDR3 protein: CASSLTTETQYF; CDR3 DNA: TGTGCCAGCAGTTTAACAACGGAGACCCAGTACTTC
J gene: TRBJ2-1; V gene: TRBV12-3/TRBV12-4; clone size: many; D gene: TRBD1; CDR3 protein: CASSLRFRTGLDNEQFF; CDR3 DNA: TGTGCCAGCAGTTTACGATTTCGGACAGGGCTAGACAATGAGCAGTTCTTC
J gene: TRBJ2-3; V gene: TRBV2; clone size: many; D gene: -; CDR3 protein: CASSGVPSTDTQYF; CDR3 DNA: TGTGCCAGCAGTGGGGTCCCTAGCACAGATACGCAGTATTTT
J gene: TRBJ1-1; V gene: TRBV7-2; clone size: many; D gene: TRBD1; CDR3 protein: CASSLARGRSTEAFF; CDR3 DNA: TGTGCCAGCAGCTTGGCCAGGGGGCGTTCAACTGAAGCTTTCTTT
J gene: TRBJ2-7; V gene: TRBV6-1; clone size: -; D gene: -; CDR3 protein: CASRLELQGNEQYF; CDR3 DNA: TGTGCCAGCAGATTGGAACTTCAGGGCAACGAGCAGTACTTC
J gene: TRBJ2-7; V gene: TRBV6-5; clone size: many; D gene: TRBD1; CDR3 protein: CASSYRHRGYEQYF; CDR3 DNA: TGTGCCAGCAGTTATCGGCACAGGGGTTACGAGCAGTACTTC
J gene: TRBJ2-7; V gene: TRBV12-3/TRBV12-4; clone size: many; D gene: TRBD1; CDR3 protein: CASSLWWNRGGYEQYF; CDR3 DNA: TGTGCCAGCAGCCTATGGTGGAACAGGGGCGGCTACGAGCAGTACTTC
J gene: TRBJ2-1; V gene: TRBV6-6; clone size: many; D gene: TRBD2; CDR3 protein: CASSQTSKEQFF; CDR3 DNA: TGTGCCAGCAGTCAGACTAGCAAGGAGCAGTTCTTC
J gene: TRBJ2-6; V gene: TRBV5-1; clone size: many; D gene: -; CDR3 protein: CASSPQGSGANVLTF; CDR3 DNA: TGCGCCAGCAGCCCACAGGGTTCTGGGGCCAACGTCCTGACTTTC
J gene: TRBJ2-3; V gene: TRBV20-1; clone size: many; D gene: TRBD2; CDR3 protein: CSAGLPGLAAGRDTQYF; CDR3 DNA: TGCAGTGCGGGGCTCCCGGGACTAGCGGCGGGGCGGGATACGCAGTATTTT
J gene: TRBJ2-7; V gene: TRBV6-4; clone size: few; D gene: -; CDR3 protein: CASSSRHPSPHEQYF; CDR3 DNA: TGTGCCAGCAGTTCCAGACACCCGAGCCCCCACGAGCAGTACTTC
J gene: TRBJ2-3; V gene: TRBV20-1; clone size: many; D gene: -; CDR3 protein: CSARDILKADTQYF; CDR3 DNA: TGCAGTGCTAGGGACATCTTGAAAGCAGATACGCAGTATTTT
J gene: TRBJ2-5; V gene: TRBV6-1; clone size: many; D gene: -; CDR3 protein: CASSGDTQETQYF; CDR3 DNA: TGTGCCAGCAGTGGGGACACCCAAGAGACCCAGTACTTC
J gene: TRBJ2-1; V gene: TRBV7-2; clone size: -; D gene: -; CDR3 protein: CASSPYGATAYNEQFF; CDR3 DNA: TGTGCCAGCAGCCCGTACGGAGCGACCGCCTACAATGAGCAGTTCTTC
J gene: TRBJ1-1; V gene: TRBV20-1; clone size: many; D gene: -; CDR3 protein: CSASEGSTEAFF; CDR3 DNA: TGCAGTGCTAGCGAAGGGAGCACTGAAGCTTTCTTT
J gene: TRBJ2-7; V gene: TRBV15; clone size: many; D gene: -; CDR3 protein: CATSEGGGAYEQYF; CDR3 DNA: TGTGCCACCAGCGAAGGAGGAGGGGCCTACGAGCAGTACTTC
J gene: TRBJ2-3; V gene: TRBV5-1; clone size: many; D gene: -; CDR3 protein: CASSLDSGADTQYF; CDR3 DNA: TGCGCCAGCAGCTTGGATTCCGGTGCAGATACGCAGTATTTT
J gene: TRBJ2-1; V gene: TRBV5-1; clone size: -; D gene: -; CDR3 protein: CASSLADREQFF; CDR3 DNA: TGCGCCAGCAGCTTGGCGGACCGAGAGCAGTTCTTC
J gene: TRBJ2-1; V gene: TRBV12-3/TRBV12-4; clone size: many; D gene: -; CDR3 protein: CASSLAPPVVF; CDR3 DNA: TGTGCCAGCAGTTTGGCCCCCCCAGTGGTCTTC
J gene: TRBJ2-7; V gene: TRBV6-1; clone size: few; D gene: -; CDR3 protein: CASSPGTAGLYEQYF; CDR3 DNA: TGTGCCAGCAGCCCCGGAACAGCGGGCCTCTACGAGCAGTACTTC
J gene: TRBJ1-5; V gene: TRBV20-1; clone size: many; D gene: TRBD1; CDR3 protein: CSAWDREKPQHF; CDR3 DNA: TGCAGTGCTTGGGACAGGGAAAAGCCCCAGCATTTT
J gene: TRBJ1-1; V gene: TRBV27; clone size: many; D gene: -; CDR3 protein: CASRRAIVGTTNTEAFF; CDR3 DNA: TGTGCCAGCAGGCGCGCCATTGTGGGGACTACGAACACTGAAGCTTTCTTT
J gene: TRBJ2-1; V gene: TRBV29-1; clone size: many; D gene: -; CDR3 protein: CSAQKGPLGNEQFF; CDR3 DNA: TGCAGCGCCCAGAAGGGGCCCCTTGGCAATGAGCAGTTCTTC
J gene: TRBJ1-2; V gene: TRBV12-3/TRBV12-4; clone size: many; D gene: TRBD1; CDR3 protein: CASRDRVDGYTF; CDR3 DNA: TGTGCCAGCAGGGACAGGGTGGATGGCTACACCTTC
J gene: TRBJ2-1; V gene: TRBV2; clone size: many; D gene: TRBD2; CDR3 protein: CASSEGSGTYNEQFF; CDR3 DNA: TGTGCCAGCAGTGAAGGTAGCGGGACCTACAATGAGCAGTTCTTC
J gene: TRBJ2-7; V gene: TRBV6-2/TRBV6-3; clone size: many; D gene: TRBD2; CDR3 protein: CASSYFRLPSGSSYEQYF; CDR3 DNA: TGTGCCAGCAGTTATTTCCGTCTGCCTAGCGGGAGCTCCTACGAGCAGTACTTC
J gene: TRBJ2-1; V gene: TRBV20-1; clone size: many; D gene: -; CDR3 protein: CSARVLRDRPSSGRIDEQFF; CDR3 DNA: TGCAGTGCTAGAGTCCTCCGGGACAGGCCCAGTAGCGGGAGAATCGATGAGCAGTTCTTC
J gene: TRBJ2-2; V gene: TRBV5-1; clone size: many; D gene: -; CDR3 protein: CASSLTQGIGELFF; CDR3 DNA: TGCGCCAGCAGCTTAACACAGGGAATCGGGGAGCTGTTTTTT
J gene: TRBJ1-1; V gene: TRBV29-1; clone size: few; D gene: TRBD1; CDR3 protein: CSATRQGEGTEAFF; CDR3 DNA: TGCAGCGCCACTAGACAGGGAGAAGGTACTGAAGCTTTCTTT
J gene: TRBJ2-1; V gene: TRBV20-1; clone size: many; D gene: TRBD2; CDR3 protein: CSTERDVSYNEQFF; CDR3 DNA: TGCAGTACTGAGCGGGACGTCTCCTACAATGAGCAGTTCTTC
J gene: TRBJ2-7; V gene: TRBV23-1; clone size: few; D gene: TRBD1; CDR3 protein: CASSQSGTGEDEQYF; CDR3 DNA: TGCGCCAGCAGTCAATCCGGGACAGGGGAGGACGAGCAGTACTTC
J gene: TRBJ2-5; V gene: TRBV29-1; clone size: -; D gene: TRBD1; CDR3 protein: CSIRDSPQETQYF; CDR3 DNA: TGCAGCATCCGGGACAGCCCCCAAGAGACCCAGTACTTC
J gene: TRBJ2-7; V gene: TRBV3-1; clone size: few; D gene: TRBD2; CDR3 protein: CASSQDLWTSASYEQYF; CDR3 DNA: TGTGCCAGCAGCCAAGATCTCTGGACTAGCGCCTCCTACGAGCAGTACTTC